A selection of T cell receptor beta chains follows, all from one sample in a study of blood T cell repertoires in COVID-19. Clones were read by immunoSEQ multiplex PCR, and TCRdb kept only the in-frame ones, dropping some. This table holds 180,000 or so clones, roughly 86% found once. The sample taken for sequencing was peripheral blood. Receptor source: a man between 65 and 85 years old with acute or convalescent COVID-19. Each CDR3 is given with its conserved first and last residue. Each record gives: D gene, J gene, clone size, CDR3 length, V gene, CDR3 protein, CDR3 DNA. The D gene is left open where the match is weak. Expanded clones are given a class, and other clones once, few, many or no size at all.

>-|TRBJ1-1|-|15|TRBV3-1/TRBV3-2
CASSLSLTANTEAFF
TGTGCCAGCAGCCTGAGCTTGACAGCGAACACTGAAGCTTTCTTT
>TRBD2|TRBJ2-1|-|15|TRBV27
CASSSLAGGRAEQFF
TGTGCCAGCAGTTCCCTAGCGGGAGGGCGAGCCGAGCAGTTCTTC
>-|TRBJ2-3|-|13|TRBV20-1
CSASWLAADTQYF
TGCAGTGCTAGTTGGCTAGCCGCGGATACGCAGTATTTT
>TRBD2|TRBJ2-1|-|14|TRBV15
CATSRPQRELGQFF
TGTGCCACCAGCAGACCTCAGCGGGAGCTGGGGCAGTTCTTC
>-|TRBJ1-6|-|17|TRBV3-1/TRBV3-2
CASSQDVTSSYNSPLHF
TGTGCCAGCAGCCAAGATGTAACGAGCTCCTATAATTCACCCCTCCACTTT
>TRBD2|TRBJ2-7|few|15|TRBV2
CASSGRLAGSYEQYF
TGTGCCAGCAGTGGTCGACTAGCGGGGTCCTACGAGCAGTACTTC
>-|TRBJ1-5|-|15|TRBV28
CASSLDSRLAQPQHF
TGTGCCAGCAGTTTAGACAGCAGACTCGCTCAGCCCCAGCATTTT
>-|TRBJ1-1|-|13|TRBV11-3
CASSYGQTTEAFF
TGTGCCAGCAGCTACGGACAGACTACTGAAGCTTTCTTT
>-|TRBJ1-4|-|14|TRBV2
CASEGGTLNEKLFF
TGTGCCAGCGAGGGAGGCACACTTAATGAAAAACTGTTTTTT
>-|TRBJ2-6|-|15|TRBV19
CASSIYFTGANVLTF
TGTGCCAGTAGTATATACTTTACTGGGGCCAACGTCCTGACTTTC
>-|TRBJ1-6|-|14|TRBV28
CASSLIQGDSPLHF
TGTGCCAGCAGTTTAATACAGGGAGACTCACCCCTCCACTTT
>-|TRBJ2-7|-|18|TRBV3-1/TRBV3-2
CASSQVPPVRQDNYEQYF
TGTGCCAGCAGCCAAGTCCCTCCGGTCAGACAGGACAACTACGAGCAGTACTTC
>-|TRBJ2-1|-|12|TRBV27
CASAGMYNEQFF
TGTGCCAGTGCCGGGATGTACAATGAGCAGTTCTTC
>-|TRBJ1-1|-|13|TRBV6-1
CASSEQKNTEAFF
TGTGCCAGCAGTGAACAGAAGAACACTGAAGCTTTCTTT
>-|TRBJ2-7|-|13|TRBV7-8
CASSLDTDYEQYF
TGTGCCAGCAGCTTGGACACGGACTACGAGCAGTACTTC
>-|TRBJ2-5|-|11|TRBV2
CAEGRVETQYF
TGTGCGGAAGGCAGGGTGGAGACCCAGTACTTC
>TRBD1|TRBJ1-6|-|16|TRBV7-9
CASSPGTGGYNSPLHF
TGTGCCAGCAGCCCCGGGACAGGGGGCTATAATTCACCCCTCCACTTT
>TRBD1|TRBJ2-5|-|15|TRBV7-9
CASSPPGTVGETQYF
TGTGCCAGCAGCCCGCCCGGGACAGTAGGAGAGACCCAGTACTTC
>TRBD1|TRBJ1-1|-|19|TRBV28
CASSLSFSTLDRDELWAFF
TGTGCCAGCAGTTTGTCGTTTAGTACCCTAGACAGGGATGAACTTTGGGCTTTCTTT
>-|TRBJ2-7|-|13|TRBV2
CASTRTMRYEQYF
TGTGCCAGCACTAGGACAATGAGGTACGAGCAGTACTTC
>TRBD1|TRBJ1-5|-|20|TRBV6-1
CASSGAPGQGGFGSNQPQHF
TGTGCCAGCAGTGGCGCTCCGGGACAGGGTGGTTTTGGTAGCAATCAGCCCCAGCATTTT
>-|TRBJ1-2|few|13|TRBV6-6
CASSYGIRGGYTF
TGTGCCAGCAGTTACGGGATTAGGGGTGGCTACACCTTC
>TRBD1|TRBJ1-5|-|17|TRBV15
CATSRGTGGSSNQPQHF
TGTGCCACCAGCAGGGGAACAGGGGGTAGTAGCAATCAGCCCCAGCATTTT
>-|TRBJ1-2|-|16|TRBV5-1
CASSLGPSDMSYGYTF
TGCGCCAGCAGCTTGGGCCCCTCCGACATGTCCTATGGCTACACCTTC
>TRBD1|TRBJ1-5|-|13|TRBV10-3
CAIGQGAYQPQHF
TGTGCCATCGGACAGGGAGCGTATCAGCCCCAGCATTTT
>-|TRBJ1-1|-|14|TRBV7-3
CASSRVWMNTEAFF
TGTGCCAGCTCCAGGGTCTGGATGAACACTGAAGCTTTCTTT
>-|TRBJ1-4|-|13|TRBV19
CASSWREDEKLFF
TGTGCCAGTAGTTGGCGTGAGGATGAAAAACTGTTTTTT
>-|TRBJ2-5|-|14|TRBV6-4
CASSDDRYQETQYF
TGTGCCAGCAGTGACGACAGGTACCAAGAGACCCAGTACTTC
>TRBD1|TRBJ1-6|-|15|TRBV7-6
CASSLEDRGNSPLHF
TGTGCCAGCAGCTTAGAGGACAGGGGTAATTCACCCCTCCACTTT
>TRBD2|TRBJ2-5|-|16|TRBV5-6
CASSYRTSGGQETQYF
TGTGCCAGCAGCTACCGTACTAGCGGGGGACAAGAGACCCAGTACTTC
>-|TRBJ1-5|-|16|TRBV4-1
CASSQEYGVGNQPQHF
TGCGCCAGCAGCCAAGAATACGGGGTAGGCAATCAGCCCCAGCATTTT
>-|TRBJ2-1|-|13|TRBV7-3
CASSLTRYNEQFF
TGTGCCAGCAGCTTAACGAGGTACAATGAGCAGTTCTTC
>-|TRBJ1-1|-|14|TRBV25-1
CASSEIQMNTEAFF
TGTGCCAGCAGTGAAATTCAGATGAACACTGAAGCTTTCTTT